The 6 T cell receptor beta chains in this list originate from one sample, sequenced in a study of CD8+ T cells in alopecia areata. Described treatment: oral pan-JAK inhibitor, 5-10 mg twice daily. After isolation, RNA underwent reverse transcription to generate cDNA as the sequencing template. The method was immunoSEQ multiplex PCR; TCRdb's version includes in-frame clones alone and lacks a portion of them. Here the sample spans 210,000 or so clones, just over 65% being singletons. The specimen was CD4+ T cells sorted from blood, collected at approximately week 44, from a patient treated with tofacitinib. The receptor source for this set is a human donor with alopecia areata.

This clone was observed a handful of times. CDR3 DNA sequence: TGTGCCAGCAGCCACGACGGGGGAACTGAAGCTTTCTTT. Protein product: CASSHDGGTEAFF. The chain uses TRBV9 and TRBJ1-1; TRBD1 might be the D (5 bases). V lost 4 bases, J lost 5 bases, and 12 bases lay in between. Germline CDR1 reads SGDLS; CDR2 reads YYNGEE. CDR3 length: 13 residues. The full variable domain, completed using reference TRBV9 and TRBJ1-1, is DSGVTQTPKHLITATGQRVTLRCSPRSGDLSVYWYQQSLDQGLQFLIQYYNGEERAKGNILERFSAQQFPDLHSELNLSSLELGDSALYFCASSHDGGTEAFFGQGTRLTVV.

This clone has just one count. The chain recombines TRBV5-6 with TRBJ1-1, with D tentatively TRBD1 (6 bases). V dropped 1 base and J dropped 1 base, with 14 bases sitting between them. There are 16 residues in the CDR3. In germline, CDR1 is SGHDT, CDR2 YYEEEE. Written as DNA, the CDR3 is TGTGCCAGCAGCTTGAATACGGGGGCGAGGAACACTGAAGCTTTCTTT. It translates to CASSLNTGARNTEAFF.

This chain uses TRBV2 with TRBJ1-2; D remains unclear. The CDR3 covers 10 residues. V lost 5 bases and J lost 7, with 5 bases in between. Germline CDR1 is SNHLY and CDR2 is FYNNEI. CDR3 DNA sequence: TGTGCCAGCAGTCTAGGTGGCTACACCTTC. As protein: CASSLGGYTF. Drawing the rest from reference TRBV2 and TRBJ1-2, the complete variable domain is EPEVTQTPSHQVTQMGQEVILRCVPISNHLYFYWYRQILGQKVEFLVSFYNNEISEKSEIFDDQFSVERPDGSNFTLKIRSTKLEDSAMYFCASSLGGYTFGSGTRLTVV.

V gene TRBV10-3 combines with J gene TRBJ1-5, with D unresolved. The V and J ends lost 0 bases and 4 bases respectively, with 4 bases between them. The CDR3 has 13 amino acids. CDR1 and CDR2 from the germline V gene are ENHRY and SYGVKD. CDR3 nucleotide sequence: TGTGCCATCAGTGAGTCGATGAATCAGCCCCAGCATTTT. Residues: CAISESMNQPQHF.

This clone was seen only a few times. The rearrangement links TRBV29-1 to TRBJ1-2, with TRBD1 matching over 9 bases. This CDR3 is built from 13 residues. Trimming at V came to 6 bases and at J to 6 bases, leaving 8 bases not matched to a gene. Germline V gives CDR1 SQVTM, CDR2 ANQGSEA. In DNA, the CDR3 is TGCAGCGTCGACCTTACAGGGGGCCATGGCTACACCTTC. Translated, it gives CSVDLTGGHGYTF.

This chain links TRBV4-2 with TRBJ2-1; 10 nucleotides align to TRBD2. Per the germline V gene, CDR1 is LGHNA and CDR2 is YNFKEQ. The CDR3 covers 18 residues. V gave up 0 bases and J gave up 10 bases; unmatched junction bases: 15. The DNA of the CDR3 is TGTGCCAGCAGCCAAGATCCGGCCGCAAGCGGGGGGGCCCGGGAGCAGTTCTTC. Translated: CASSQDPAASGGAREQFF.